This T cell receptor beta chain derives from a study of identical twins. Study-wide results and caveats: For zero-insertion analyses, partial confounding could come from invariant MAIT and iNKT cells. Where out-of-frame alpha sequences were twin-shared, they showed excess low generation probability.

Notes on this clonotype: Antigen: not known.

The V end was cut by 5 bases, the J end by 6 bases, with 20 bases between. The CDR3 sequence is 15 residues long. The V gene's germline CDR1 is MNHNS and CDR2 SASEGT. Only healthy Caucasians were enrolled as donors. A universal primer binding site was introduced by template switching. The final cDNA contained unique molecular identifiers. One entry per CDR3 protein results from TCRdb running MiXCR on the 5' RACE reads. Of 600,000 to 850,000 distinct CDR3 sequences in the sample, 15% to 20% are singletons; the top ten hold about 12%. These data also formed part of another study, on T cells expressing NK-cell markers.

The chain uses TRBV6-1 and TRBJ2-7, with D unresolved. The sequenced material came from PBMCs. This TCR came from a woman aged 18-30 years in good health. The CDR3 loop reads CASSPRTGQMGEQYF. The CDR3 DNA is TGTGCCAGCAGTCCTCGGACGGGTCAGATGGGCGAGCAGTACTTC.